Listed below are T cell receptor beta chains from one sample, sequenced in a study of blood T cells in healthy people across ages. TCRdb passed the 5' RACE reads through MiXCR, listing each CDR3 protein once. The sample includes about 1.8 million distinct CDR3 sequences, approximately 50% of them seen just once. Sequencing was performed on blood. Source of these receptors: a woman in her 40s in good health. CDR3s include the opening cysteine and the closing phenylalanine or tryptophan. Each record gives: clone size, J gene, V gene, D gene, CDR3 protein, CDR3 DNA. The D gene is left open where the match is weak. Clone size, where shown, is once, few, many, or a class for clones that have expanded.

-	TRBJ2-5	TRBV7-2	-	CASSSQGAKQETQYF	TGTGCCAGCAGCTCTCAAGGGGCGAAACAAGAGACCCAGTACTTC
few	TRBJ2-5	TRBV6-2/TRBV6-3	TRBD1	CASSSGGHGSETQYF	TGTGCCAGCAGCTCAGGGGGCCATGGGTCAGAGACCCAGTACTTC
-	TRBJ2-3	TRBV4-2	TRBD2	CASSQALGLAGATDTQYF	TGTGCCAGCAGCCAAGCTTTGGGACTAGCGGGGGCCACAGATACGCAGTATTTT
-	TRBJ2-4	TRBV27	-	CASSTRGTKNIQYF	TGTGCCAGCAGTACAAGGGGTACCAAAAACATTCAGTACTTC
-	TRBJ2-5	TRBV28	-	CASSLQSGYQETQYF	TGTGCCAGCAGTTTACAAAGCGGGTACCAAGAGACCCAGTACTTC
-	TRBJ2-3	TRBV29-1	-	CSVEDFIGGTDTQYF	TGCAGCGTGGAAGACTTCATCGGGGGCACAGATACGCAGTATTTT
few	TRBJ2-5	TRBV7-9	-	CASSLATGNQETQYF	TGTGCCAGCAGCTTAGCCACGGGGAACCAAGAGACCCAGTACTTC
once	TRBJ2-1	TRBV20-1	TRBD2	CSARGPLAGGYNEQFF	TGCAGTGCTAGAGGTCCACTAGCGGGGGGCTACAATGAGCAGTTCTTC
-	TRBJ2-5	TRBV25-1	TRBD1	CASSLLGGTGGRETQYF	TGTGCCAGCAGCCTTCTTGGTGGGACAGGGGGGAGGGAGACCCAGTACTTC
-	TRBJ2-1	TRBV27	-	CASGVAARPGFF	TGTGCCAGCGGAGTCGCGGCCAGACCCGGGTTCTTC
few	TRBJ2-1	TRBV5-1	-	CASSFRDRDRDEQFF	TGCGCCAGCAGCTTCCGGGACCGCGACCGTGATGAGCAGTTCTTC
-	TRBJ2-5	TRBV6-6	TRBD2	CASTPLSGGGTQYF	TGTGCCAGCACCCCCTTGAGCGGGGGAGGGACCCAGTACTTC
few	TRBJ2-6	TRBV5-1	-	CASGGPSGANVLTF	TGCGCCAGCGGTGGGCCCTCTGGGGCCAACGTCCTGACTTTC
many	TRBJ2-5	TRBV7-2	TRBD2	CASSYTGTSGETQYF	TGTGCCAGCAGCTACACCGGGACTAGCGGAGAGACCCAGTACTTC
-	TRBJ2-7	TRBV20-1	TRBD1	CSARRLGQGSPYEQYF	TGCAGTGCTAGACGCCTTGGACAGGGATCTCCCTACGAGCAGTACTTC
few	TRBJ2-4	TRBV6-1	TRBD2	CASTREEGLAKNIQYF	TGTGCCAGCACCCGGGAGGAAGGCCTAGCCAAAAACATTCAGTACTTC
-	TRBJ2-3	TRBV9	TRBD1	CASSARTGSTDTQYF	TGTGCCAGCAGTGCCCGGACAGGGAGCACAGATACGCAGTATTTT
few	TRBJ1-2	TRBV20-1	-	CSVKARNYGYTF	TGCAGTGTAAAGGCCAGGAACTATGGCTACACCTTC
once	TRBJ2-3	TRBV4-3	-	CASSQDLTERDTQYF	TGCGCCAGCAGCCAAGATCTAACAGAGCGGGATACGCAGTATTTT
-	TRBJ1-6	TRBV7-2	TRBD1	CASVQGAGNSPLHF	TGTGCCAGCGTACAGGGGGCTGGTAATTCACCCCTCCACTTT
-	TRBJ2-4	TRBV6-1	-	CASSEGGFGGNIQYF	TGTGCCAGCAGTGAAGGGGGGTTTGGGGGAAACATTCAGTACTTC
-	TRBJ2-5	TRBV5-4	-	CASSFRHGKETQYF	TGTGCCAGCAGCTTCCGACACGGGAAAGAGACCCAGTACTTC
-	TRBJ2-5	TRBV28	TRBD2	CASRGALAGGRGEESQYF	TGTGCCAGCAGAGGGGCGCTAGCGGGGGGCAGGGGCGAAGAGAGCCAGTACTTC
-	TRBJ2-1	TRBV2	-	CASKAGQPAGPYNEQFF	TGTGCCAGCAAAGCAGGCCAACCTGCCGGCCCCTACAATGAGCAGTTCTTC
few	TRBJ1-2	TRBV15	-	CATSSGTNYGYTF	TGTGCCACCAGCAGCGGGACAAACTATGGCTACACCTTC
few	TRBJ2-5	TRBV28	-	CASSPGLLGTQYF	TGTGCCAGCAGTCCCGGACTATTAGGGACCCAGTACTTC
few	TRBJ2-1	TRBV5-1	TRBD2	CASSFSGVAGINEQFF	TGCGCCAGCAGCTTCAGTGGGGTAGCGGGGATCAATGAGCAGTTCTTC
few	TRBJ2-5	TRBV20-1	TRBD2	CSARPTSVFIRETQYF	TGCAGTGCTAGACCGACTAGCGTTTTTATCCGGGAGACCCAGTACTTC
-	TRBJ2-3	TRBV5-6	-	CASTAIGLPTDTQYF	TGTGCCAGCACCGCAATAGGGCTACCCACAGATACGCAGTATTTT